This T cell receptor beta chain was obtained from a study of cytomegalovirus exposure and HLA in healthy donors. Notes on the study in general: A later look showed TCR association rates differing by HLA locus, highest for DRB1 and lowest for HLA-C. Later work showed greater clonal expansion in HLA-associated TCR beta chains than in equally common others.

PCR primers comprised 60 Vbeta and 13 Jbeta primers. Data came from immunoSEQ multiplex PCR; TCRdb stores just in-frame clones and leaves some out. The table has roughly 190,000 clones, approximately 80% seen once. About this clone: No antigen is known for it.

Deletions cut 3 bases from V and 8 bases from J, with 17 bases between. CDR3 length equals 14 residues. Germline lookup yields CDR1 SGHKS and CDR2 YYEKEE (reference sequence). The receptor comes from a woman in her forties or fifties in good health and CMV-seropositive. The sample was PBMCs. V is TRBV5-5 and J is TRBJ1-1; D not certain. The CDR3: CASSSFPGGGEAFF. As DNA, the CDR3 is TGTGCCAGCAGCTCGTTTCCGGGAGGAGGGGAAGCTTTCTTT.